These 13 T cell receptor beta chains came from one sample sequenced in a study of cytomegalovirus exposure and HLA in healthy donors. This PCR relied on a set of 60 Vbeta primers and 13 Jbeta primers. TCRdb's table, derived via immunoSEQ multiplex PCR, lists solely in-frame clones and lacks some. The sample lists tens of thousands of clones; around 67% were seen once. Sequencing was performed on PBMCs. These receptors originate from a human donor in good health.

This clone was counted between two and nine times. The chain combines TRBV6-1 with TRBJ1-2; 8 nucleotides line up with TRBD1. The CDR3 extends over 14 amino acids. Germline V gene data show CDR1 as MNHNS and CDR2 as SASEGT. Unmatched junction bases numbered 8, after V lost 7 bases and J lost 4 bases. The CDR3 region has the DNA TGTGCCAGCAATCCAACAGGGGGAGCCTATGGCTACACCTTC. It specifies CASNPTGGAYGYTF.

The chain uses TRBV30 and TRBJ1-1; the D gene is possibly TRBD1 (5 bases). Germline V gene lookup returns CDR1 GTSNPN and CDR2 SVGIG (reference sequence). V lost 5 bases to trimming and J lost 6 bases, with 13 bases between them. This CDR3 is 12 amino acids long. CDR3 DNA sequence: TGTGCCTGGGGAGGGGAGTATTCTGAAGCTTTCTTT. Its protein is CAWGGEYSEAFF.

This sequence joins TRBV11-2 and TRBJ2-3; TRBD2 aligns across 10 bases. Unmatched junction bases numbered 11, after V lost 4 bases and J lost 1 base. Per germline, CDR1 SGHAT and CDR2 FQNNGV. This CDR3 is built from 18 residues. The CDR3 nucleotides are TGTGCCAGCAGCTCCCCGAGAGGTAGCGGGGGGCGCACAGATACGCAGTATTTT. Amino acids: CASSSPRGSGGRTDTQYF.

The V gene is TRBV5-1, the J gene TRBJ2-3, with 7 bases that match TRBD2. Germline V lookup: CDR1 SGHRS, CDR2 YFSETQ. Losses at the gene ends were 7 bases for V and 2 bases for J; bases not matched to a gene: 7. This CDR3 has 14 residues. The CDR3 here is CASWSGIHTDTQYF. The DNA for the CDR3 is TGCGCCAGCTGGAGCGGGATCCACACAGATACGCAGTATTTT.

J is TRBJ1-2 and V is TRBV10-3; possibly TRBD1 for D (6 bases). Deletions cut 6 bases from V and 4 bases from J, with 33 bases between. The CDR3 is 20 residues long. In germline, CDR1 is ENHRY, CDR2 SYGVKD. The chain's CDR3 is CAIRGILVTGLPEDLYGYTF. The CDR3 DNA reads TGTGCCATCAGGGGGATTTTGGTGACAGGACTCCCTGAGGACCTCTATGGCTACACCTTC.

This clone was counted a few times. The CDR3: CASSLEGGRTGELFF. For the CDR3, the DNA is TGTGCCAGCAGCTTAGAAGGGGGCCGCACCGGGGAGCTGTTTTTT. The J gene is TRBJ2-2, the V gene TRBV7-9; 7 positions agree with TRBD1. V was pared by 1 base and J by 4 bases, with 3 bases of the junction left unmatched. The CDR3 extends over 15 amino acids. Germline-derived CDR1 and CDR2 are SEHNR and FQNEAQ (reference sequence). The full variable domain, rest sourced from reference TRBV7-9 and TRBJ2-2, is DTGVSQNPRHKITKRGQNVTFRCDPISEHNRLYWYRQTLGQGPEFLTYFQNEAQLEKSRLLSDRFSAERPKGSFSTLEIQRTEQGDSAMYLCASSLEGGRTGELFFGEGSRLTVL.

V and J are TRBV10-3 and TRBJ2-3, with a tentative D call TRBD1 (6 bases). Germline CDR1 is ENHRY and CDR2 is SYGVKD. This CDR3 contains 13 residues. With 3 bases removed from V and 4 bases from J, the gap between germline ends came to 8 bases. The CDR3 DNA sequence: TGTGCCATCAGTGAAACAGGGTCAGATACGCAGTATTTT. This translates into CAISETGSDTQYF.

This clone showed up just a few times. The CDR3, as DNA: TGCGCCAGCAGCCGAAAAGATTCGGGGGGGGGCTACACAGATACGCAGTATTTT. Translated, it gives CASSRKDSGGGYTDTQYF. This rearrangement joins TRBV4-1 to TRBJ2-3; 8 bases align to TRBD2. With V trimmed by 4 bases and J by 2 bases, 14 bases remained unmatched. Germline values: CDR1 MGHRA, CDR2 YSYEKL. The CDR3 extends over 18 amino acids.

A word on this clone: Other DNA sequences in the same sample also yield this CDR3. The V and J genes are TRBV30 and TRBJ2-1; D is uncertain. The CDR3 has 13 residues. Trimming pared 0 bases from V and 7 bases from J, leaving 10 bases between. Germline V gene data show CDR1 as GTSNPN and CDR2 as SVGIG (reference sequence). In DNA form, the CDR3 reads TGTGCCTGGAGTGTCACCCTCCGGAATGAGCAGTTCTTC. Amino acid sequence: CAWSVTLRNEQFF. The variable domain in full, completed from reference TRBV30 and TRBJ2-1, reads SQTIHQWPATLVQPVGSPLSLECTVEGTSNPNLYWYRQAAGRGLQLLFYSVGIGQISSEVPQNLSASRPQDRQFILSSKKLLLSDSGFYLCAWSVTLRNEQFFGPGTRLTVL.

This chain joins TRBV2 and TRBJ1-2; 8 bases match TRBD1. From germline, CDR1 is SNHLY and CDR2 FYNNEI. The CDR3 has 14 amino acids. V gave up 4 bases and J gave up 2 bases; unmatched junction bases: 3. In DNA form, the CDR3 reads TGTGCCAGCAGTGGTCGGACAGGGAACTATGGCTACACCTTC. Protein product: CASSGRTGNYGYTF. The complete variable domain, with remaining parts taken from reference TRBV2 and TRBJ1-2, reads EPEVTQTPSHQVTQMGQEVILRCVPISNHLYFYWYRQILGQKVEFLVSFYNNEISEKSEIFDDQFSVERPDGSNFTLKIRSTKLEDSAMYFCASSGRTGNYGYTFGSGTRLTVV.

The chain couples TRBV6-5 to TRBJ2-7; 9 bases fit TRBD1. CDR3 length equals 13 residues. V lost 6 bases and J lost 4; bases outside the gene matches: 4. Per the germline V gene, CDR1 is MNHEY and CDR2 is SVGAGI. The CDR3 region is CASRGTGRYEQYF. DNA of the CDR3: TGTGCCAGCAGAGGGACAGGGAGGTACGAGCAGTACTTC.

This clone has just a few counts. The chain uses TRBV7-9 and TRBJ2-3; perhaps TRBD2 as D (6 bases). Trimming shortened V by 0 bases and J by 3 bases, and 16 bases separated the two germline ends. CDR1 and CDR2 (germline): SEHNR, FQNEAQ (reference sequence). This CDR3 region has 17 residues. For the CDR3, the DNA is TGTGCCAGCAGCTTAGCTCTTACGGGGGATGGTACAGATACGCAGTATTTT. It specifies CASSLALTGDGTDTQYF.

The chain combines TRBV27 with TRBJ2-7, with 8 bases aligning to TRBD1. V was pared by 6 bases and J by 1 base, with 5 bases of the junction left unmatched. There are 14 residues in the CDR3. The germline V gene has CDR1 MNHEY and CDR2 SMNVEV (reference sequence). The DNA for the CDR3 is TGTGCCAGCAGGGGGACAGGTTCTTCCTACGAGCAGTACTTC. This gives the protein CASRGTGSSYEQYF.